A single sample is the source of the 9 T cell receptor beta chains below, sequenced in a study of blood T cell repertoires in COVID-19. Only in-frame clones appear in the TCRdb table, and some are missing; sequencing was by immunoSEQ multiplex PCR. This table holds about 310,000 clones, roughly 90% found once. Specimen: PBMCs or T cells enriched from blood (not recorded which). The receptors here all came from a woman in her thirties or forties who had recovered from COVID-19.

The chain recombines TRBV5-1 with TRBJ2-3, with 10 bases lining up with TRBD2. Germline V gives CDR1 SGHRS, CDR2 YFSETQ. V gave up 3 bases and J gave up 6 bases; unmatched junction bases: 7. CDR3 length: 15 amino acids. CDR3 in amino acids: CASSSERGGWDTQYF. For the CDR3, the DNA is TGCGCCAGCAGCTCAGAGCGGGGGGGCTGGGATACGCAGTATTTT.

CDR3 nucleotides: TGTGCCAGCAGTAAACAGTTTAATTCACCCCTCCACTTT. It encodes CASSKQFNSPLHF. The gene calls are TRBV28 and TRBJ1-6, with unresolved D. V was pared by 5 bases and J by 6 bases, with 8 bases between. This CDR3 has 13 amino acids. Germline CDR1 MDHEN, CDR2 SYDVKM. The full variable domain, completed using reference TRBV28 and TRBJ1-6, is DVKVTQSSRYLVKRTGEKVFLECVQDMDHENMFWYRQDPGLGLRLIYFSYDVKMKEKGDIPEGYSVSREKKERFSLILESASTNQTSMYLCASSKQFNSPLHFGNGTRLTVT.

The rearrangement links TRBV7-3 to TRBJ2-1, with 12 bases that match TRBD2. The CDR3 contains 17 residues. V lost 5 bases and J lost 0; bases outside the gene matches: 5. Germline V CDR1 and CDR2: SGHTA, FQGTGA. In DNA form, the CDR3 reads TGTGCCAGCAGCCCTCGACTAGCGGGGGACTCCTACAATGAGCAGTTCTTC. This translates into CASSPRLAGDSYNEQFF.

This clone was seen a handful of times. CDR3: CASHMVGSLGNEQFF. CDR3 nucleotide sequence: TGCGCCAGCCACATGGTCGGGAGTTTAGGCAATGAGCAGTTCTTC. This sequence joins TRBV10-1 and TRBJ2-1; D perhaps matches TRBD2 (6 bases). Trimming shortened V by 8 bases and J by 6 bases, and 20 bases separated the two germline ends. The CDR3 loop spans 15 amino acids. Germline CDR1 reads WNHNN; CDR2 reads SYGVQD (reference sequence).

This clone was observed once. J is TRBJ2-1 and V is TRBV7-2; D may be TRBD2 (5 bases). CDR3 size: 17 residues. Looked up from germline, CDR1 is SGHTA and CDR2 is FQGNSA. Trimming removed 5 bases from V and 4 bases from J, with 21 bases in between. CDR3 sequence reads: CASSDTGARRGYNEQFF. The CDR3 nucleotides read TGTGCCAGCAGCGATACCGGTGCGCGTCGAGGGTACAATGAGCAGTTCTTC.

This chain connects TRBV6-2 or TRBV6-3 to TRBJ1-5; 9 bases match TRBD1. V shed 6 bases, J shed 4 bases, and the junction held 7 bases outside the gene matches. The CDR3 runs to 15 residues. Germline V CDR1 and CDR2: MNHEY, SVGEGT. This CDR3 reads CASSADRGRNQPQHF. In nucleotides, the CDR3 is TGTGCCAGCAGCGCAGACAGGGGGAGGAATCAGCCCCAGCATTTT.

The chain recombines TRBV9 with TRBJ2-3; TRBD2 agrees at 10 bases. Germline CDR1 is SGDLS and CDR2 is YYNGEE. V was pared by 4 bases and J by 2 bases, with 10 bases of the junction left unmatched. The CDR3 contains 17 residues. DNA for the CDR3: TGTGCCAGCAGCAGCCGGCTAGCGGGAGATCTCACAGATACGCAGTATTTT. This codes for CASSSRLAGDLTDTQYF. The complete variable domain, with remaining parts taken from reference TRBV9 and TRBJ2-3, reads DSGVTQTPKHLITATGQRVTLRCSPRSGDLSVYWYQQSLDQGLQFLIQYYNGEERAKGNILERFSAQQFPDLHSELNLSSLELGDSALYFCASSSRLAGDLTDTQYFGPGTRLTVL.

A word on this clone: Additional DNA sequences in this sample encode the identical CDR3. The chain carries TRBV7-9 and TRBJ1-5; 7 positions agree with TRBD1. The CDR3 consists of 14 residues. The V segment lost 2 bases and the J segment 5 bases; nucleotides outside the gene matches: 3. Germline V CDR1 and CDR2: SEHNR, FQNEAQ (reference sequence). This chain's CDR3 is CASSLSTGDQPQHF. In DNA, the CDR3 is TGTGCCAGCAGCTTAAGTACAGGGGATCAGCCCCAGCATTTT. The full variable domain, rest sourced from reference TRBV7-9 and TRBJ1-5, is DTGVSQNPRHKITKRGQNVTFRCDPISEHNRLYWYRQTLGQGPEFLTYFQNEAQLEKSRLLSDRFSAERPKGSFSTLEIQRTEQGDSAMYLCASSLSTGDQPQHFGDGTRLSIL.

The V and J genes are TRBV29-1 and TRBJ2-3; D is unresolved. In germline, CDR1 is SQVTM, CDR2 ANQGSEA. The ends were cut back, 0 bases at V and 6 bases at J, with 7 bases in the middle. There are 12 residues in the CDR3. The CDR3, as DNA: TGCAGCGTTGAAGATCTATTCGATACGCAGTATTTT. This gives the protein CSVEDLFDTQYF.